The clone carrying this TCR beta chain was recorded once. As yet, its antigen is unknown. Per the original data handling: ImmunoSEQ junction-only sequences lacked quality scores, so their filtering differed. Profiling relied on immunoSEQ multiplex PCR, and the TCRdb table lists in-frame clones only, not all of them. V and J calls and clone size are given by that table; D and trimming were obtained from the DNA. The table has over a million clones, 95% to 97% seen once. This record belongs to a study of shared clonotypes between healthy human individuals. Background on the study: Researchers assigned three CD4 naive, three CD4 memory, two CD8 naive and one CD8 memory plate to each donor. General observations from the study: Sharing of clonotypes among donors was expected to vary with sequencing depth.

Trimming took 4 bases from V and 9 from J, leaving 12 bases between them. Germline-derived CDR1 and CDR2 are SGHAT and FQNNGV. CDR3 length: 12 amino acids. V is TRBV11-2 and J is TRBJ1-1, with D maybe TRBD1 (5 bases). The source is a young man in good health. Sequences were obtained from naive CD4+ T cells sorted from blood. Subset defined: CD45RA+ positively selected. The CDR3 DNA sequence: TGTGCCAGCAGCTACGCAATGGGGCAAGCTTTCTTT. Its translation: CASSYAMGQAFF.